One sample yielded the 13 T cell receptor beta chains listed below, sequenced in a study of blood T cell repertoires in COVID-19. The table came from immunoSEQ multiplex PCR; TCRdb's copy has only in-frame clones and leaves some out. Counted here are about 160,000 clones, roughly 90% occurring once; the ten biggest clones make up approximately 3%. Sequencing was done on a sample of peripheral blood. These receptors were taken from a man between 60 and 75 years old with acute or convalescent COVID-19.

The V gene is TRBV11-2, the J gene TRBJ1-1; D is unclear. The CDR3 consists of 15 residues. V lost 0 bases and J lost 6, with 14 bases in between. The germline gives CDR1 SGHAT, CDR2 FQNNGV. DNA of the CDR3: TGTGCCAGCAGCTTAGAATCGGGTGGATTGGCTGAAGCTTTCTTT. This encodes CASSLESGGLAEAFF. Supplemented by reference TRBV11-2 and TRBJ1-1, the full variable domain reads EAGVAQSPRYKIIEKRQSVAFWCNPISGHATLYWYQQILGQGPKLLIQFQNNGVVDDSQLPKDRFSAERLKGVDSTLKIQPAKLEDSAVYLCASSLESGGLAEAFFGQGTRLTVV.

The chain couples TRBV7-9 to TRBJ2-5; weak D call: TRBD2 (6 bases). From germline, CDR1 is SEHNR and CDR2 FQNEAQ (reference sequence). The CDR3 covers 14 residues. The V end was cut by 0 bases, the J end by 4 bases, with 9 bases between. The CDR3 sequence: CASSLARGGETQYF. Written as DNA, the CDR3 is TGTGCCAGCAGCTTAGCCCGGGGAGGAGAGACCCAGTACTTC.

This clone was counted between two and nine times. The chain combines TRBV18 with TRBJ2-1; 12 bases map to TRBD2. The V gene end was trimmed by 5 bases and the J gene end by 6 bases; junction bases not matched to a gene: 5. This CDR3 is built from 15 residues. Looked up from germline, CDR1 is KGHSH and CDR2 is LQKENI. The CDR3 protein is CASSTSGGRSNEQFF. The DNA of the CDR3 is TGTGCCAGCTCAACTAGCGGGGGGCGATCCAATGAGCAGTTCTTC.

The CDR3 spells CSVADHYAGQDTQYF. DNA of the CDR3: TGCAGCGTTGCCGATCACTATGCTGGTCAAGATACGCAGTATTTT. The gene calls are TRBV29-1 and TRBJ2-3; D is undetermined. Between the trimmed V and J ends, which lost 4 bases and 5 bases, there was a span of 19 bases. The CDR3 has 15 amino acids. CDR1 and CDR2 from the germline V gene are SQVTM and ANQGSEA.

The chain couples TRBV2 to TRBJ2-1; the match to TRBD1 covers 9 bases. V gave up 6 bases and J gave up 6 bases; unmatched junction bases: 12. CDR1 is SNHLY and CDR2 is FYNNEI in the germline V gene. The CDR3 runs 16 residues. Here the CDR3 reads CASRQNRGRVGNEQFF. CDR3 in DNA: TGTGCCAGCAGGCAAAACAGGGGGCGCGTTGGCAATGAGCAGTTCTTC. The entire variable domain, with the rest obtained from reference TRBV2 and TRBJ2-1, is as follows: EPEVTQTPSHQVTQMGQEVILRCVPISNHLYFYWYRQILGQKVEFLVSFYNNEISEKSEIFDDQFSVERPDGSNFTLKIRSTKLEDSAMYFCASRQNRGRVGNEQFFGPGTRLTVL.

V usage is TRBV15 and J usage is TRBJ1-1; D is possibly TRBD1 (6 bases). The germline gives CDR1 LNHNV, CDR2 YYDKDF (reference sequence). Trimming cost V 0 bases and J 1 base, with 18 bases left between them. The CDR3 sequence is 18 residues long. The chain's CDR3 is CATSRDRTIKQGNTEAFF. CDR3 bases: TGTGCCACCAGCAGAGATCGAACAATTAAACAGGGGAACACTGAAGCTTTCTTT.

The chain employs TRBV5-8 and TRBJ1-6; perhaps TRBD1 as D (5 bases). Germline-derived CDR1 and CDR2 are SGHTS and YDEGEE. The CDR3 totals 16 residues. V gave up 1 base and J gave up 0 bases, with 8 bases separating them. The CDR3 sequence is CASSLRQSSYNSPLHF. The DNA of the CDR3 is TGTGCCAGCAGCTTGAGACAGAGCTCCTATAATTCACCCCTCCACTTT.

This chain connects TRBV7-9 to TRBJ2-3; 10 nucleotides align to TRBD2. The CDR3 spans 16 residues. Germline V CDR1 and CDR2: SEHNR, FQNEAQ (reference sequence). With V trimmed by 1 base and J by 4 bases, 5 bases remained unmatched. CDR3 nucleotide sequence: TGTGCCAGCAGCTTAGGCCTAGCGGGGGTGGCAGATACGCAGTATTTT. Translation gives CASSLGLAGVADTQYF.

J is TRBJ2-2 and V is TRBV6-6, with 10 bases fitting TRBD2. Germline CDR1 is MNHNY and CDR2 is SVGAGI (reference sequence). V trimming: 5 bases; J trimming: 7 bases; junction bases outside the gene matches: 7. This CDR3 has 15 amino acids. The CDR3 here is CASSLERGGVGELFF. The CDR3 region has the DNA TGTGCCAGCAGTCTTGAGCGGGGGGGCGTCGGGGAGCTGTTTTTT.

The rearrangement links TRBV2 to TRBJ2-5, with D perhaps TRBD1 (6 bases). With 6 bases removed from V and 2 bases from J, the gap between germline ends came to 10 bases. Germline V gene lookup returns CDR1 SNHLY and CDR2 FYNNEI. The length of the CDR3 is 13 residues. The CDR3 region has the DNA TGTGCCAGCAGCCTTAGGGGGCAAGAGACCCAGTACTTC. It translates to CASSLRGQETQYF.

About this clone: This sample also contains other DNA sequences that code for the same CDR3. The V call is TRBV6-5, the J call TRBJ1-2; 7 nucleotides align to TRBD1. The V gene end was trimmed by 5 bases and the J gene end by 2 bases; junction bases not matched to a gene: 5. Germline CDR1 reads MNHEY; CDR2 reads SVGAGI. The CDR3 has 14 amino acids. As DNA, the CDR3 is TGTGCCAGCAGTCGGGACAGCGGAAACTATGGCTACACCTTC. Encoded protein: CASSRDSGNYGYTF.

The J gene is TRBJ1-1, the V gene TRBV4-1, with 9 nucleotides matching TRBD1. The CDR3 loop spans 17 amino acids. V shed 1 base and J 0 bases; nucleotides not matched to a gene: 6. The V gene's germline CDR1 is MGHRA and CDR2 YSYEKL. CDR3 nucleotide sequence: TGCGCCAGCAGCCAAGTCGGACAGGGGCCCTTGAACACTGAAGCTTTCTTT. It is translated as CASSQVGQGPLNTEAFF.

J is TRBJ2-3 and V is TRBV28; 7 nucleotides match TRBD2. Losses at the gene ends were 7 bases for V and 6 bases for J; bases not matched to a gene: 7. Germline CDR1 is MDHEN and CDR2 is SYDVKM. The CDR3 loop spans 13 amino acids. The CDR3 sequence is CASNRGVGDTQYF. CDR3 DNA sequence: TGTGCCAGCAACCGGGGGGTTGGGGATACGCAGTATTTT.